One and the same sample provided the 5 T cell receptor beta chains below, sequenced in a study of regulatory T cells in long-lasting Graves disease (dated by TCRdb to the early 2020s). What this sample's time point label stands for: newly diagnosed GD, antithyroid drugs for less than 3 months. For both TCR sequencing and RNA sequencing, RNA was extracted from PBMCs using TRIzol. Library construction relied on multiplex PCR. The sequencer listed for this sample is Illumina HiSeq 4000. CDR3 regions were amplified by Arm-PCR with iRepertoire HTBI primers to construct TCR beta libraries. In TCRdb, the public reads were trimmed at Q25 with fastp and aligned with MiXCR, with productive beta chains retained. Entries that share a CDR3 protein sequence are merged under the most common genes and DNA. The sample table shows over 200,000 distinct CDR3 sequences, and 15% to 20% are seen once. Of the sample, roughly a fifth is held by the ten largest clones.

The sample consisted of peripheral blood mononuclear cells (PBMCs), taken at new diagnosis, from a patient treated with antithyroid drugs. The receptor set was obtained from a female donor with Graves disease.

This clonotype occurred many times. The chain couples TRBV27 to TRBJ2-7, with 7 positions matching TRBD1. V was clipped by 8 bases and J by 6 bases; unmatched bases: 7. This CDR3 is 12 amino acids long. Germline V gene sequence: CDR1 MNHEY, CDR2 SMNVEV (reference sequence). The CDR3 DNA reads TGTGCCAGCCGCTCGACAGGGCGCGAGCAGTACTTC. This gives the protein CASRSTGREQYF.

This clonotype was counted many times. The CDR3 region has the DNA TGTGCCAGCAGCGCGTGGGGGCAGGGAGTGCAGTATTTT. Translating gives CASSAWGQGVQYF. The chain has TRBV9 and TRBJ2-3, with D perhaps matching TRBD1 (6 bases). The V gene lost 3 bases and the J gene lost 11 bases, with 16 bases spanning the gap. Germline loops: CDR1 SGDLS, CDR2 YYNGEE. CDR3 length: 13 amino acids.

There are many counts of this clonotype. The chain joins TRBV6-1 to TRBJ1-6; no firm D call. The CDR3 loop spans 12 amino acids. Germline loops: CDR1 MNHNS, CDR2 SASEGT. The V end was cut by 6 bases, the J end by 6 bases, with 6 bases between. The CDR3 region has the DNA TGTGCCAGCAGGCAGGTTAATTCACCCCTCCACTTT. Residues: CASRQVNSPLHF.

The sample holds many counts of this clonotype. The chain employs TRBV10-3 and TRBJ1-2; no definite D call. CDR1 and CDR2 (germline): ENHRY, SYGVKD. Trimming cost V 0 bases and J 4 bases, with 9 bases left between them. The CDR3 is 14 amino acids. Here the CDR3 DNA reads TGTGCCATCAGTGAGTCAGGTACAGTCTATGGCTACACCTTC. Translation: CAISESGTVYGYTF.

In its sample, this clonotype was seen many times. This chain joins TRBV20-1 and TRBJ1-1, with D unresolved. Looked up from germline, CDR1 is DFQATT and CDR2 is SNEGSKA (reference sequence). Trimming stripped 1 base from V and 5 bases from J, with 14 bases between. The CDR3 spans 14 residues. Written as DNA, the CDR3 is TGCAGTGCTAGAGGAGTCCGGGGAAGGACTGAAGCTTTCTTT. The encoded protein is CSARGVRGRTEAFF.